This is a list of T cell receptor beta chains from one sample in a study of blood T cell repertoires in COVID-19. TCRdb keeps only in-frame clones here, not all; method: immunoSEQ multiplex PCR. The sample consists of under 300,000 clones, roughly 91% of them appearing once. Sequencing input: peripheral blood. The receptors derive from a man aged 25-45 years with COVID-19, enrolled during active disease. CDR3s include the opening cysteine and the closing phenylalanine or tryptophan. The D gene is left open where the match is weak. A row's size may be missing; if present it is once, few, many or a size class.

CDR3 DNA	CDR3 protein	clone size	D gene	V gene	J gene
TGTGCCAGCAGGGTACAGGGCCCAGAGACCCAGTACTTC	CASRVQGPETQYF	.	.	TRBV6-5	TRBJ2-5
TGTGCCAGCAGCCGCAAAGGGGGGGCCACGGACCACAGCACAGATACGCAGTATTTT	CASSRKGGATDHSTDTQYF	.	.	TRBV3-1/TRBV3-2	TRBJ2-3
TGTGCCAGCAGCGTAGAGATATATCCGGGACAGGGCACCCAGTTCTTC	CASSVEIYPGQGTQFF	once	TRBD1	TRBV9	TRBJ2-1
TGTGCCAGCAGCCAAAACAGGGGGCGCGGAAACACCATATATTTT	CASSQNRGRGNTIYF	.	TRBD1	TRBV14	TRBJ1-3
TGTGCCAGCAGCGTCCCAGGGGTTGAAGAAGCTTTCTTT	CASSVPGVEEAFF	.	.	TRBV5-4	TRBJ1-1
TGTGCCAGCAGCTTGAGCGCTGGGGGAGGGTACTATGGCTACACCTTC	CASSLSAGGGYYGYTF	.	.	TRBV5-6	TRBJ1-2
TGTGCCAGCAGTGAAGAACGGGGTCGGGGAGGCTACACCTTC	CASSEERGRGGYTF	.	.	TRBV2	TRBJ1-2
TGTGCCAGCAGGGGGGGACAGGGGAATCAGCCCCAGCATTTT	CASRGGQGNQPQHF	.	TRBD1	TRBV2	TRBJ1-5
TGCGCCAGCAAAGGCGCGGGTCCGGAAAAACTGTTTTTT	CASKGAGPEKLFF	.	.	TRBV4-1	TRBJ1-4
TGTGCCAGCAGGAGTGACAGGGGGATTGGCTACACCTTC	CASRSDRGIGYTF	.	TRBD1	TRBV5-4	TRBJ1-2
TGTGCCAGCCGGGATGGTTCTGGGGCCAACGTCCTGACTTTC	CASRDGSGANVLTF	once	.	TRBV6-5	TRBJ2-6
TGTGCCTGGAGTCCAAAAAACAGGGAATCCTACGAGCAGTACTTC	CAWSPKNRESYEQYF	once	.	TRBV30	TRBJ2-7
TGTGCCAGCAGTTACGGCGCGGATGGCTACACCTTC	CASSYGADGYTF	.	.	TRBV6-5	TRBJ1-2
TGTGCCAGCAGCGTAGGGGGACAGTCCCCAGGGCATGGCTACACCTTC	CASSVGGQSPGHGYTF	once	TRBD1	TRBV9	TRBJ1-2
TGCGCCAGCAGCCAGGGTCAGGGGTCACGCAATCAGCCCCAGCATTTT	CASSQGQGSRNQPQHF	.	.	TRBV4-1	TRBJ1-5
TGTGCCAGCAGCCCCCGGGGGGGCGTAGGTATTGAGCAGTTCTTC	CASSPRGGVGIEQFF	.	TRBD2	TRBV3-1/TRBV3-2	TRBJ2-1
TGTGCCAGCAGCCGGGGGCCGACGCCTGGCTACACCTTC	CASSRGPTPGYTF	.	.	TRBV3-1/TRBV3-2	TRBJ1-2
TGTGCCAGCGTACAGGGTTATGGCTACACCTTC	CASVQGYGYTF	.	.	TRBV6-5	TRBJ1-2
TGCGCCAGCAGCCCCAGCTCCTACAATGAGCAGTTCTTC	CASSPSSYNEQFF	.	.	TRBV4-1	TRBJ2-1
TGTGCCAGCAGCGGGGGGACAGGGGCTGGTAATTCACCCCTCCACTTT	CASSGGTGAGNSPLHF	.	TRBD1	TRBV9	TRBJ1-6
TGTGCCACCAGCAGAGGACAGGGACCTACCGGGGAGCTGTTTTTT	CATSRGQGPTGELFF	.	TRBD1	TRBV15	TRBJ2-2
TGTGCCAGCACCCGCGGCGGTACCTCCTACGAGCAGTACTTC	CASTRGGTSYEQYF	.	.	TRBV6-5	TRBJ2-7
TGTGCCAGCAGTGGTAGCGGGAGCCTTTTTGAGCAGTACTTC	CASSGSGSLFEQYF	few	TRBD2	TRBV25-1	TRBJ2-7
TGTGCCAGCAGTTACGATTACGCCGCAACTATGGGCTACACCTTC	CASSYDYAATMGYTF	.	.	TRBV6-5	TRBJ1-2
TGTGCCAGTAGTATGGGCAGGGCTATCGAGCAGTACTTC	CASSMGRAIEQYF	once	.	TRBV19	TRBJ2-7